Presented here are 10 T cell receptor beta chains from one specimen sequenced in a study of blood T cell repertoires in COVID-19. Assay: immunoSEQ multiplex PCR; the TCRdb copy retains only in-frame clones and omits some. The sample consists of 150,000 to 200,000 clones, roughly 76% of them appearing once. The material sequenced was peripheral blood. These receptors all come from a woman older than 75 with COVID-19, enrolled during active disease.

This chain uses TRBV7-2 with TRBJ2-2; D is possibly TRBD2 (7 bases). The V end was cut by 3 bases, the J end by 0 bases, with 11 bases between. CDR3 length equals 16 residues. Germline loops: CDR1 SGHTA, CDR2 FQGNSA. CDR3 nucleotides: TGTGCCAGCAGCTTTGACGGGGGGCCGAACACCGGGGAGCTGTTTTTT. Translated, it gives CASSFDGGPNTGELFF.

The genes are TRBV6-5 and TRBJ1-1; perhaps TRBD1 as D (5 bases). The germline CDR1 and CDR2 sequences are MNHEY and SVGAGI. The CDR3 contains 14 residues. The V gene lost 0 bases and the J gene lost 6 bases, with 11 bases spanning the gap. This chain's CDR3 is CASSYSSGRAEAFF. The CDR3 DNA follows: TGTGCCAGCAGTTACTCGTCCGGCAGGGCTGAAGCTTTCTTT.

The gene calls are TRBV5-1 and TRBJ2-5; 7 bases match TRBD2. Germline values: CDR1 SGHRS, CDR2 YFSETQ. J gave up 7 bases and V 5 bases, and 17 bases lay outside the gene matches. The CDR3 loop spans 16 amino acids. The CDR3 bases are TGCGCCAGCAGACCCACCCTAGCGGCGGAGATAGTGACCCAGTACTTC. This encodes CASRPTLAAEIVTQYF.

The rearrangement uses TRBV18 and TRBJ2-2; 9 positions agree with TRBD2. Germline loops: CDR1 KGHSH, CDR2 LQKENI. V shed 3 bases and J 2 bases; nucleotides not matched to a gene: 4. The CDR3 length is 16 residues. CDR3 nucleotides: TGTGCCAGCTCACCTCGACTAGCGGATAACACCGGGGAGCTGTTTTTT. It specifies CASSPRLADNTGELFF.

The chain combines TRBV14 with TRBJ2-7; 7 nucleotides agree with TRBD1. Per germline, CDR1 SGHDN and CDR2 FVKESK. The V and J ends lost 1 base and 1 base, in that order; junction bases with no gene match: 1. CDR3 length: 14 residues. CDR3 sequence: CASSQGQGSYEQYF. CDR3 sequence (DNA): TGTGCCAGCAGCCAAGGACAGGGATCCTACGAGCAGTACTTC.

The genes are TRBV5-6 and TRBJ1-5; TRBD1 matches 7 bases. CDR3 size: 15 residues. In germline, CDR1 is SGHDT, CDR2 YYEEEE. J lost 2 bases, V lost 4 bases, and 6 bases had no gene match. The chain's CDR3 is CASSLTGDGNQPQHF. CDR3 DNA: TGTGCCAGCAGCCTAACAGGGGATGGCAATCAGCCCCAGCATTTT. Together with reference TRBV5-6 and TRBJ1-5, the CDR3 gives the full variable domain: DAGVTQSPTHLIKTRGQQVTLRCSPKSGHDTVSWYQQALGQGPQFIFQYYEEEERQRGNFPDRFSGHQFPNYSSELNVNALLLGDSALYLCASSLTGDGNQPQHFGDGTRLSIL.

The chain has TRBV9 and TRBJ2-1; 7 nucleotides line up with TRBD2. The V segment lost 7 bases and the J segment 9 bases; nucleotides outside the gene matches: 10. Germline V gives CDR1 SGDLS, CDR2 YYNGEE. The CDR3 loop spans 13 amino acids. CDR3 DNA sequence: TGTGCCAGCGGGAGGGGCGGGCTCAGTGAGCAGTTCTTC. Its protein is CASGRGGLSEQFF.

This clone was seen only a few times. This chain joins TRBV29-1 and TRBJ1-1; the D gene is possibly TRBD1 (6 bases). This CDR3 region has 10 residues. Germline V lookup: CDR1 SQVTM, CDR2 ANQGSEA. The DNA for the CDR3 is TGCATTCGACCCAGGGGAAGGGCTTTCTTT. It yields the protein CIRPRGRAFF.

The CDR3, as DNA: TGTGCCAGCAGCTTTTCCCTAGACCATCCCTACGAGCAGTACTTC. The encoded protein is CASSFSLDHPYEQYF. This chain links TRBV13 with TRBJ2-7; D is unresolved. This CDR3 contains 15 residues. Trimming removed 3 bases at V and 2 bases at J, with 14 bases between. Looked up from germline, CDR1 is PRHDT and CDR2 is FYEKMQ (reference sequence).

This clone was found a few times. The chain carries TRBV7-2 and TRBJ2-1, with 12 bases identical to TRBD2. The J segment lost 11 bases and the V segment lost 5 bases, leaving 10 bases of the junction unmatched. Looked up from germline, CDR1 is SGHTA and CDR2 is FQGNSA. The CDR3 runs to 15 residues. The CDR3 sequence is CASSPRLAGEPKQFF. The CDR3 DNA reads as TGTGCCAGCAGCCCTCGACTAGCGGGGGAGCCTAAGCAGTTCTTC.